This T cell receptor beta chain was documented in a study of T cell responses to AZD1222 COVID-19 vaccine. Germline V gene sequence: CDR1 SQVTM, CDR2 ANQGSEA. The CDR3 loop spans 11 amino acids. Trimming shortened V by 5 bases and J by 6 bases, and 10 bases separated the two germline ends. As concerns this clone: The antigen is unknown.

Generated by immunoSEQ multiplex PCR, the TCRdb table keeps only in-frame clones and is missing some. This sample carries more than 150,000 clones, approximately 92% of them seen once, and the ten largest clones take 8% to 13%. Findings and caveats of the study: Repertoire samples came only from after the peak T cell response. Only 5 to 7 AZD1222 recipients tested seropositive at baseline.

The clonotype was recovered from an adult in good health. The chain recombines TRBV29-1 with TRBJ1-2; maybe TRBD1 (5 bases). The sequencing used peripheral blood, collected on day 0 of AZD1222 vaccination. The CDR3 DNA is TGCAGCGTTAGGTCAGGGCATGGCTACACCTTC. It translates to CSVRSGHGYTF.